The T cell receptor beta chain under discussion was sequenced for a study of Ad26.COV2.S vaccination and SARS-CoV-2 variants. About the study: Donor joined the COV1001 Ad26.COV2.S trial arm. Ad26.COV2.S shots went into the muscle once or twice, 56 days apart. General observations from the study: Reported post-vaccination CD8+ and CD4+ T cell responses to spike showed substantial breadth. In TCR breadth and depth analyses, total T cell responses may have been underestimated.

Here immunoSEQ multiplex PCR was the method, and the copy in TCRdb shows in-frame clones only, minus some. Here the sample spans 400,000 or so clones, approximately 90% being singletons. For this clone: As yet, its antigen is unknown.

Sample treatment: roughly 20 received Ad26.COV2.S at low or high dose, single or two shots; several received placebo; per-sample allocation not given. Samples analyzed were those drawn on day 63 after the first vaccine or placebo injection. V was pared by 4 bases and J by 7 bases, with 12 bases between. Per the germline V gene, CDR1 is SGHRS and CDR2 is YFSETQ. The CDR3 is 13 amino acids. The sequencing used peripheral blood, collected in a trial of Ad26.COV2.S vaccine versus placebo. This receptor was taken from a person between 18 and 65 years old who received the Ad26.COV2.S COVID-19 vaccine or a placebo. This chain connects TRBV5-1 to TRBJ1-5; no definite D call. This CDR3 is CASSPDYGQPQHF. The CDR3 region has the DNA TGCGCCAGCAGCCCAGACTACGGACAGCCCCAGCATTTT.